This TCR beta chain was captured in a study of low-dose radiotherapy and immunotherapy resistance in tumors. This CDR3 spans 14 amino acids. Germline CDR1 MNHEY, CDR2 SVGEGT. The V end lost 0 bases, the J end lost 10 bases, and 13 bases lay between the germline ends. A word on this clonotype: A far larger clone is off by one base, so a read error is likely.

First-strand cDNA relied on TRAV- and TRBV-specific primers spanning alpha and beta chains. The authors amplified TCRs for 20 to 25 PCR cycles with a constant-region primer and a V-primer adapter. Amplification of isolated mRNA was accomplished via in vitro transcription. TCRdb redid the calling of the reads with MiXCR, one entry per CDR3 protein. The data contain more than 70,000 distinct CDR3 sequences, 31% of them singletons. As for time point: before trial treatment. The sample consisted of PBMCs, taken before treatment. This TCR came from a female donor with ovarian cancer. The rearrangement links TRBV6-2 or TRBV6-3 to TRBJ2-1; D is ambiguous. CDR3 sequence: CASSYSRRNYEQFF. As DNA, the CDR3 is TGTGCCAGCAGTTACTCCCGCAGAAACTACGAGCAGTTCTTC.